Following are 7 T cell receptor beta chains from one sample sequenced in a study of T cell clonotyping in hematopoietic cell transplantation. Assay used: immunoSEQ multiplex PCR; TCRdb lists only in-frame clones, some missing. The sample shows more than 10,000 clones, 70% to 85% of them seen only once. The sequencing here drew on PBMCs, taken 100 days after allogeneic stem cell transplant. These receptors were taken from a female patient between 35 and 55 years old who had an allogeneic stem cell transplant from a related donor, so T cells may come from the graft donor. Some clones in this sample may be carry-over from other donors' samples.

The V and J genes are TRBV6-5 and TRBJ2-7; 7 nucleotides agree with TRBD1. Germline CDR1 is MNHEY and CDR2 is SVGAGI. Trimming took 2 bases from V and 2 from J; bases not matched to a gene: 6. The CDR3 sequence is 15 residues long. The CDR3 nucleotides read TGTGCCAGCAGTTACGGTACAGGGGCACCCTACGAGCAGTACTTC. Its translation: CASSYGTGAPYEQYF.

This chain links TRBV11-3 with TRBJ2-3; D remains unclear. V shed 5 bases and J shed 2 bases, with 14 bases lying between them. Germline CDR1 reads SGHNT; CDR2 reads YENEEA. The CDR3 runs 15 residues. The CDR3 DNA is TGTGCCAGCAGCCCCGGAGCAGGAATCACAGATACGCAGTATTTT. Amino acid sequence: CASSPGAGITDTQYF.

This clone was picked up a small number of times. The chain has TRBV7-3 and TRBJ2-1; D ambiguous. Trimming took off 2 bases at V and 5 bases at J, with 7 bases between the two ends. Per germline, CDR1 SGHTA and CDR2 FQGTGA. The CDR3 totals 13 residues. The CDR3 nucleotides read TGTGCCAGCAGCTTAGAGTCTCACAATGAGCAGTTCTTC. Amino acid sequence: CASSLESHNEQFF.

A single count supports this clone. The gene calls are TRBV9 and TRBJ1-1; unclear D gene. V lost 4 bases and J 1 base, leaving 17 bases between the germline ends. CDR1 and CDR2 (germline): SGDLS, YYNGEE. The CDR3 is 16 amino acids. CDR3: CASSPSIGRTNTEAFF. For the CDR3, the DNA is TGTGCCAGCAGCCCTTCCATTGGGAGAACGAACACTGAAGCTTTCTTT.

The chain carries TRBV2 and TRBJ2-1; 7 bases are a match to TRBD1. The CDR3 is 16 amino acids. Germline V CDR1 and CDR2: SNHLY, FYNNEI. J was trimmed by 4 bases and V by 6 bases; bases with no gene match: 12. CDR3 loop: CASRSVTGSYYNEQFF. The CDR3 coding sequence is TGTGCCAGCAGGAGCGTGACAGGGAGCTATTACAATGAGCAGTTCTTC.

This sequence joins TRBV7-9 and TRBJ1-1; D remains unclear. The CDR3 spans 13 residues. V lost 4 bases to trimming and J lost 4 bases, with 10 bases between them. The V gene's germline CDR1 is SEHNR and CDR2 FQNEAQ (reference sequence). This CDR3 is CASSYAWGTEAFF. CDR3 sequence (DNA): TGTGCCAGCAGCTACGCGTGGGGCACTGAAGCTTTCTTT.

The V and J genes are TRBV11-3 and TRBJ1-4; tentative D call: TRBD1 (6 bases). V was trimmed by 5 bases and J by 4 bases, leaving 11 bases between them. Germline values: CDR1 SGHNT, CDR2 YENEEA. The CDR3 is 14 residues long. The CDR3 here is CASSRGQNNEKLFF. The CDR3 nucleotides are TGTGCCAGCAGCCGCGGACAGAATAATGAAAAACTGTTTTTT.